This T cell receptor (beta chain) was captured by sequencing in a study of blood T cell repertoires in COVID-19. Repertoires were generated with immunoSEQ multiplex PCR, while TCRdb's copy carries only in-frame clones and drops some. The sample has 110,000 or so clones; approximately 85% are singletons. Patients from Seattle were sampled longitudinally, starting during active infection. This CDR3 region has 14 residues. Trimming took 1 base from V and 7 from J, leaving 15 bases between them. CDR1 and CDR2 from the germline V gene are SGHRS and YFSETQ. The clonotype originates from a woman in her fifties or sixties with COVID-19, enrolled during active disease. V usage is TRBV5-1 and J usage is TRBJ2-7; D is unresolved. Sequencing was done on a sample of peripheral blood. The CDR3 DNA reads TGCGCCAGCAGCTTGTTGGTTACAGCCCATGAGCAGTACTTC. It is translated as CASSLLVTAHEQYF.